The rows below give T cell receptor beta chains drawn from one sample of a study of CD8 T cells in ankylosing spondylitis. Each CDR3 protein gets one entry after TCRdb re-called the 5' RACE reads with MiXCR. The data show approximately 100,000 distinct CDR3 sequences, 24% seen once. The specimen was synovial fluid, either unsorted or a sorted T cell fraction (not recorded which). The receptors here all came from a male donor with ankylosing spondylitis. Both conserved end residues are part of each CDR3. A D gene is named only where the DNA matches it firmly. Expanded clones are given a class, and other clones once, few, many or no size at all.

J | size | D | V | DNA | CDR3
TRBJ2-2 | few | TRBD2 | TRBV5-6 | TGTGCCAGCAGCTTAGTAGCGGGGGCCGGGGAGCTGTTTTTT | CASSLVAGAGELFF
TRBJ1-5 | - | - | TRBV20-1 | TGCAGTGCTAGTCGGACTGAGGACCTCTATAGCAATCAGCCCCAGCATTTT | CSASRTEDLYSNQPQHF
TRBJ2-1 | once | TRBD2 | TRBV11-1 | TGTGCCAGCAGCTTAGCACGTGGGACTAGCGGGGTCTCCTACAATGAGCAGTTCTTC | CASSLARGTSGVSYNEQFF
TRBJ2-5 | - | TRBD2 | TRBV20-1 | TGCAGTGCTGCCGGGACTAGCGGGGCGGAGACCCAGTACTTC | CSAAGTSGAETQYF
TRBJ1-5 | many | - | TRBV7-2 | TGTGCCAGCAGCTTAACGTCACAGAACAATCAGCCCCAGCATTTT | CASSLTSQNNQPQHF
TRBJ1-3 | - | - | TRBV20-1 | TGCAGTGCTGCGGGCGACTCTGGAAACACCATATATTTT | CSAAGDSGNTIYF
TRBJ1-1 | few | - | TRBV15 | TGTGCCACCAGCCGAGGCGTGATGAACACTGAAGCTTTCTTT | CATSRGVMNTEAFF
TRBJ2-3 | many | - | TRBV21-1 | TGTGCCAGCAGCATGGGACTAGCGGGAGGTCCCCGAACAGATACGCAGTATTTT | CASSMGLAGGPRTDTQYF
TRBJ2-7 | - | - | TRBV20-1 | TGCAGTGCTAGCCCGATAGGGGGGTACGGGAGCGAGCAGTACTTC | CSASPIGGYGSEQYF
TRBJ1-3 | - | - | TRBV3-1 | TGTGCCAGCAGCCACCGGACGGTGAGCTCTGGAAACACCATATATTTT | CASSHRTVSSGNTIYF
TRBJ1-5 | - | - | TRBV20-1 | TGCAGTGCTAAAGGTAGCAATCAGCCCCAGCATTTT | CSAKGSNQPQHF
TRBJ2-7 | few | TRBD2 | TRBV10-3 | TGTGCCATCAGTGATAGTAGCGGGAGATCCTACGAGCAGTACTTC | CAISDSSGRSYEQYF
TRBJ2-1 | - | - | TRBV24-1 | TGTGCCACCAGTGGATTAGCCAGCTACAATGAGCAGTTCTTC | CATSGLASYNEQFF
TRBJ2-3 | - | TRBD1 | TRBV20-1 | TGCAGTGCTAGAAGGGCAGGGGGCAGAGATACGCAGTATTTT | CSARRAGGRDTQYF
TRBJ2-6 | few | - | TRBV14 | TGTGCCAGCAGCCAAGGCGTATCTGGGGCCAACGTCCTGACTTTC | CASSQGVSGANVLTF
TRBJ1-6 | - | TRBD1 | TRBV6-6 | TGTGCCAGCAGACAGGGGGTAGATTCACCCCTCCACTTT | CASRQGVDSPLHF
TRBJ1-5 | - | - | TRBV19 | TGTGCCAGTAGTATCTTGGAGGCAGTTTTGCATTTT | CASSILEAVLHF
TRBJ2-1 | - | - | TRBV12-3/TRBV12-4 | TGTGCCAGCAGTTTATCGGACAATGAGCAGTTCTTC | CASSLSDNEQFF
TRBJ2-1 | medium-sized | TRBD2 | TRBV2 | TGTGCCAGCAGTGAGTCAGCGGGAGTAGGTAATGAGCAGTTCTTC | CASSESAGVGNEQFF
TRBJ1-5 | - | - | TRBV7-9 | TGTGCCAGCAGCTTAAGGGGGGATCAGCCCCAGCATTTT | CASSLRGDQPQHF
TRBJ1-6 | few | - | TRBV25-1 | TGTGCCAGCAGTGAACGGGGCAGGGGCAATTCACCCCTCCACTTT | CASSERGRGNSPLHF
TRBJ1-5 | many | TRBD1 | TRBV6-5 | TGTGCCAGCAGTTTAGGGGGCAACAATCAGCCCCAGCATTTT | CASSLGGNNQPQHF
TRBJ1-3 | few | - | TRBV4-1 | TGCGCCAGCAGCCTCGGCCGGGGCCAAACTGGGAACACCATATATTTT | CASSLGRGQTGNTIYF
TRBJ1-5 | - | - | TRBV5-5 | TGTGCCAGCAGCTTGTTGGGGGACAATCAGCCCCAGCATTTT | CASSLLGDNQPQHF
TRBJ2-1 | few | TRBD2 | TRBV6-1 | TGTGCCAGCAGTGAAGGAGCGGGATACAATGAGCAGTTCTTC | CASSEGAGYNEQFF
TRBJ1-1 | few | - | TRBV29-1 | TGCAGCGTTTCCGGTGCGCTGAACACTGAAGCTTTCTTT | CSVSGALNTEAFF
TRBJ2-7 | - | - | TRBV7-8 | TGTGCCAGCAGCTTCTGGTCGAGCTCCTACGAGCAGTACTTC | CASSFWSSSYEQYF
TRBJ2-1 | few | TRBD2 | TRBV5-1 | TGCGCCAGCAGCGGAGGGACTAGCGCCCGCTCCTACAATGAGCAGTTCTTC | CASSGGTSARSYNEQFF
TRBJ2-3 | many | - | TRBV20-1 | TGCAGTGCTACGGGGTTAACAGATACGCAGTATTTT | CSATGLTDTQYF
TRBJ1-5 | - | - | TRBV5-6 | TGTGCCAGCAGTCCCGGGGGGCCAGGTTCTCGGCCCCAGCATTTT | CASSPGGPGSRPQHF
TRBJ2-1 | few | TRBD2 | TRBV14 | TGTGCCAGCAGACCTCTCGGGACTAGCAGTAACAATGAGCAGTTCTTC | CASRPLGTSSNNEQFF
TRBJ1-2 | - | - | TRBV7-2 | TGTGCCAGCAGCTTAGCCGCCCAGGGTTGGGGCTACACCTTC | CASSLAAQGWGYTF
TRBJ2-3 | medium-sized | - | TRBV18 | TGTGCCAGCTCACCACCTCTACACACAGATACGCAGTATTTT | CASSPPLHTDTQYF
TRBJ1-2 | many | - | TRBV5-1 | TGCGCCAGCAGCTTGGGGACACCAACCAACTATGGCTACACCTTC | CASSLGTPTNYGYTF
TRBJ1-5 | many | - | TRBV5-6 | TGTGCCAGCAGTCGACGACAGAAGAATCAGCCCCAGCATTTT | CASSRRQKNQPQHF
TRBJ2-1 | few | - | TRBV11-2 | TGTGCCAGCAGCTTAGGACGGGAACTCGCCGGGAATGAGCAGTTCTTC | CASSLGRELAGNEQFF
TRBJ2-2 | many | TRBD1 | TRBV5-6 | TGTGCCAGCAGCCTAATACCGGGACAGAGCACCGGGGAGCTGTTTTTT | CASSLIPGQSTGELFF
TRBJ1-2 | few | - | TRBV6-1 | TGTGCCAGCACCGAACTAGGGACCACTTATGGCTACACCTTC | CASTELGTTYGYTF